This entry is about one T cell receptor beta chain. The data originate from a study of shared clonotypes between healthy human individuals. Germline CDR1 reads MNHNS; CDR2 reads SASEGT. CDR3 length: 17 residues. V lost 0 bases and J lost 1; bases outside the gene matches: 5. Sequenced by immunoSEQ multiplex PCR; TCRdb stores in-frame clones only, minus some. The profile covers some 2 million clones, with 90% to 95% appearing a single time and about 0.13% taken by the ten largest. The sequence derives from a man aged 18 to 30 in good health. This chain joins TRBV6-1 and TRBJ2-5; TRBD2 aligns across 10 bases. Sequences were obtained from naive CD4+ T cells sorted from blood. Subset: CD45RA+ positively selected. CDR3 DNA: TGTGCCAGCAGTGAAGCGCTTCGACTAGCGGGCCAAGAGACCCAGTACTTC. It translates to CASSEALRLAGQETQYF.